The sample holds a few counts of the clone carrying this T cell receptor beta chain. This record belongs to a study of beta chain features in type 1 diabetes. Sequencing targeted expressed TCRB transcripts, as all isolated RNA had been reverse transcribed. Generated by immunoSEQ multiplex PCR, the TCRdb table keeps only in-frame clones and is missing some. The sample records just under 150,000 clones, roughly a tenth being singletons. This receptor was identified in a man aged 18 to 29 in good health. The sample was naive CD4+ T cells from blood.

The CDR3 loop reads CASSQADRGVTEAFF. In DNA, the CDR3 is TGCGCCAGCAGCCAAGCCGACAGGGGGGTCACTGAAGCTTTCTTT. The chain joins TRBV4-3 to TRBJ1-1; 9 bases agree with TRBD1. The CDR3 extends over 15 amino acids. V dropped 1 base and J dropped 4; count of bases not matched to a gene: 4. From germline, CDR1 is LGHNA and CDR2 YSLEER.